This note documents a single T cell receptor (beta chain) sequence. As originally analysed: Amplifying reference gene primers gave estimates of nucleated cell counts. The data were produced by immunoSEQ multiplex PCR, yet TCRdb's version contains in-frame clones alone and is incomplete. The DNA was the basis for D and trimming; V, J and clone size are from that table. Here the sample spans about 180,000 clones, approximately 88% being singletons. The record originates from a study of blood T cell repertoires in COVID-19. About the study: In each case, the material was cDNA or gDNA derived from T cells, B-cell-depleted T cells, or PBMCs.

The sequencing sample was made of peripheral blood. This TCR was recovered from a woman aged 55-70 years with acute or convalescent COVID-19.

The CDR3 sequence: CASSRRGATNEKLFF. Here the CDR3 DNA reads TGTGCCAGCAGCCGGCGGGGCGCAACTAATGAAAAACTGTTTTTT. This sequence joins TRBV3-1 (or the pseudogene TRBV3-2) and TRBJ1-4, with a possible D match to TRBD1 (5 bases). This CDR3 comprises 15 residues. CDR1 is LGHDT and CDR2 is YNNKEL in the germline V gene (reference sequence). V was clipped by 4 bases and J by 0 bases, with 9 bases between them.